In this sample, the clone carrying this T cell receptor beta chain turned up many times. This specimen comes from a study of CD8 T cells in ankylosing spondylitis. Each CDR3 protein is one row after TCRdb ran MiXCR on the 5' RACE reads. The sample records about 240,000 distinct CDR3 sequences, around 9.2% being singletons. The sequence came from a male donor with ankylosing spondylitis or in good health (not recorded which). Source material: blood, either unsorted or a sorted T cell fraction (not recorded which).

The chain's CDR3 is CASSEQGGRNNEQFF. CDR3 in DNA: TGTGCCAGCAGCGAACAGGGAGGTCGAAACAATGAGCAGTTCTTC. This chain uses TRBV7-9 with TRBJ2-1, with D possibly called TRBD1 or TRBD2 (6 bases each). CDR1 is SEHNR and CDR2 is FQNEAQ in the germline V gene (reference sequence). Trimming removed 5 bases from V and 5 bases from J, with 16 bases in between. The CDR3 runs to 15 residues.